This T cell receptor beta chain is from a study of T cell changes during pregnancy in multiple sclerosis. J lost 0 bases, V lost 4 bases, and 8 bases had no gene match. The CDR3 extends over 17 amino acids. Germline V gene sequence: CDR1 LGHNA, CDR2 YSLEER. The method was immunoSEQ multiplex PCR; TCRdb's version includes in-frame clones alone and lacks a portion of them. The table records fewer than 85,000 clones, just under 95% of them present only once. The receptor was derived from a female donor with multiple sclerosis, enrolled in a pregnancy study. The rearrangement links TRBV4-3 to TRBJ2-2; 7 bases are shared with TRBD2. The sequences come from peripheral blood, collected in the second trimester of pregnancy. The CDR3 sequence: CASSLALGGTNTGELFF. The CDR3, as DNA: TGCGCCAGCAGCCTAGCTCTGGGGGGGACGAACACCGGGGAGCTGTTTTTT.